This T cell receptor (beta chain) originates from a study of T cell responses to AZD1222 COVID-19 vaccine. Germline V gene sequence: CDR1 MNHEY, CDR2 SMNVEV (reference sequence). The CDR3 spans 14 residues. V shed 6 bases and J shed 3 bases, with 14 bases lying between them. Clones were sequenced by immunoSEQ multiplex PCR, and TCRdb holds only the in-frame ones, with some missing. The sample carries 150,000 or so clones, about 92% recorded once. This receptor was taken from an adult who received the AZD1222 COVID-19 vaccine. The J gene is TRBJ1-2, the V gene TRBV27; D perhaps matches TRBD1 (5 bases). This specimen was peripheral blood, taken 28 days after the second AZD1222 dose. The CDR3 DNA reads as TGTGCCAGCAGGAAGAAGGGGTCGGACTATGGCTACACCTTC. It is translated as CASRKKGSDYGYTF.